This T cell receptor beta chain was sequenced during a study of T cells in Graves' hyperthyroidism and ophthalmopathy (dated by TCRdb to between 2018 and 2021). For context, the study as a whole: Peripheral blood samples were taken at initial diagnosis, before any treatment was given. A discovery cohort of approximately 100 patients, approximately 45 with Graves' ophthalmopathy and fewer than 65 with stable Graves' hyperthyroidism, was used to find distinguishing TCR V-J signatures. Prospective prediction of ophthalmopathy was tested in an independent validation cohort of some 20 hyperthyroidism patients and some 17 patients who later progressed to ophthalmopathy. The 95 to 100 discovery patients were divided at random into training and test sets in a 7:3 ratio. In about 6 Graves' hyperthyroidism patients, the study also compared T-cell repertoires from thyroid tissue with T-cell repertoires from blood. Following sampling, methimazole starting at 30 mg daily was given to hyperthyroidism patients, and high-dose intravenous methylprednisolone was given to ophthalmopathy patients. TCR Vbeta CDR3 sequencing of roughly 140 peripheral blood samples (over 40 ophthalmopathy, 75 hyperthyroidism and roughly 17 progressor patients) is reported in the paper. The study at large found these results: A 13 V-J signature model separated ophthalmopathy from stable hyperthyroidism, with 87.88% sensitivity and 81.08% specificity in cross-validation and 80%/75% in testing. During validation, the model predicted progression to ophthalmopathy a median of about 6.5 months ahead of onset, with roughly 65% sensitivity and around 73% specificity. No statistical method was used to set the sample size in advance, and investigators knew the group allocation. Blood samples also contained most of the expanded thyroid clonotypes (frequency above 0.001), which suggests that blood repertoires may reflect thyroid immune responses.

The cysteine opens and the phenylalanine closes a CDR3 of 12 amino acids. The read is trimmed to its CDR3 DNA, 36 bases read in frame from base 1. Via the germline V gene, CDR1 is SNHLY and CDR2 FYNNEI. V gives up 7 bases and J gives up 7 bases, and the segment between their germline ends measures 11 bases. Amplification of TCR beta CDR3 regions was carried out from RNA transcripts. A first-round RT-PCR of the TCR CDR3 used the HTBI primer set with the Qiagen OneStep RT-PCR kit. The libraries were constructed in a second round of multiplex PCR and then size-selected and purified. Sequencing of the libraries was done on an Illumina HiSeq2000 using paired-end 100 bp reads. The study's own analysis went as follows. SOAPnuke was used to process the raw data, with reads discarded if the reads contained adapters or uncalled bases, had a mean Phred below 15, or lacked an exact constant-primer or identifier match. High-quality paired reads were merged with COPE v1.2.5, and unique nucleotide sequences were defined as clonotypes. MiTCR v1.1 was used to align clonotypes to the IMGT TRBV, TRBD and TRBJ reference segments. Analysis was restricted to V-J combinations with a frequency above 0.0001, which covered about 99% of repertoires. The TCS score was defined as the ratio of F50 (clonal expansion) to E x V (chaos), calculated using BLOSUM62-based TCRdist between CDR3 peptides within each V-J. Welch's t-statistics and random forest reduced roughly 530 V-J features to 10 to 15, which were used in a naive Bayes classifier (R e1071). TCRdb reanalyzed the raw reads on its own, using fastp at Q25 for trimming and MiXCR for clone calling, and kept in-frame beta chains. Identical CDR3 proteins give one entry, which carries the most common genes and DNA. It is TCRdb's table, rather than the study itself, that gives the V and J calls and clone size. The sample has around 690,000 distinct CDR3 sequences on record, roughly a sixth of them singletons. The top ten constitute around 15% of the sample.

This clonotype was counted many times. The clone's antigen remains unknown. No base quality values were provided; no much bigger clone lies one nucleotide off. Graves' hyperthyroidism was defined as stable when no progression to ophthalmopathy occurred over 18 months of follow-up. Hyperthyroidism patients were aged 18 to 65 years and newly diagnosed, with disease duration of less than 2 months. Any patient with an uncontrolled infection, another autoimmune disease, pregnancy or lactation was excluded. Diagnoses were established on the basis of clinical symptoms, serum thyroxine and TRAb, thyroid ultrasound, and orbital computed tomography. Ficoll-Paque density gradient centrifugation was used to isolate PBMCs from approximately 10 ml of fresh peripheral blood. Trizol reagent was used to extract total RNA, and RNA quality was then checked on an Agilent 2100 Bioanalyzer.

The TCR originated in a man between 50 and 59 years old with Graves' hyperthyroidism. The chain was built from TRBV2 and TRBJ1-5; a tentative D match to TRBD1 spans 5 bases. Sample: blood. The nucleotides read TGTGCCAGCACTTTCGGGGGACAGCCCCAGCATTTT. Its amino acids are CASTFGGQPQHF.